This T cell receptor gamma chain was captured by sequencing in a study of gamma delta lymphoproliferative disorders and STAT genes. As for the study in general: Each gamma-chain library started from at least 50 ng of genomic DNA, using the LymphoTrack Dx TCRG Assay. Study outcomes and limitations: Nearly all major patient gamma and delta clonotypes were public; only two gamma clonotypes were disease-private.

By its share, this clone is medium-sized (0.01 to 0.1%). The antigen is undetermined. Genomic DNA from isolated PBMCs served as the sequencing template. TCRdb reanalysed the multiplex PCR reads via CATT. The sample shows hundreds of gamma-chain clones, around 12% of them seen only once. J was trimmed by 1 base and V by 3 bases; bases with no gene match: 12. This CDR3 has 16 amino acids. The germline V gene encodes CDR1 VENAVY and CDR2 YDSYNSRV. The TCR was taken from a human donor in good health. The chain combines TRGV8 with TRGJ1 or TRGJ2. Because TCRdb records no J gene, it was assigned here through a match of the DNA to germline. Sequenced sample: blood. The CDR3 protein is CATWDRGAPNYYKKLF. The CDR3 nucleotides read TGTGCCACCTGGGATCGGGGCGCTCCTAATTATTATAAGAAACTCTTT.